This T cell receptor beta chain comes out of a study of CD8 T cells in ankylosing spondylitis. Regarding the study as a whole: Earlier work had already found some motif variants in reactive arthritis synovial fluid and blood.

CDR3 length: 15 residues. Germline V CDR1 and CDR2: SEHNR, FQNEAQ (reference sequence). Trimming cost V 1 base and J 1 base, with 8 bases left between them. For this clonotype: Its specificity is not known.

Each CDR3 protein gets one entry after TCRdb re-called the 5' RACE reads with MiXCR. The sample carries 350,000 to 450,000 distinct CDR3 sequences, 20% recorded once. The rearrangement joins TRBV7-9 to TRBJ2-1; D may correspond to TRBD1 or TRBD2 (5 bases each). The sequence was obtained from a male donor with ankylosing spondylitis or in good health (not recorded which). Sequencing used blood, either unsorted or a sorted T cell fraction (not recorded which). The CDR3 is CASSLVGESYNEQFF. For the CDR3, the DNA is TGTGCCAGCAGCTTAGTGGGGGAATCCTACAATGAGCAGTTCTTC. Full variable domain (remainder filled in from reference TRBV7-9 and TRBJ2-1): DTGVSQNPRHKITKRGQNVTFRCDPISEHNRLYWYRQTLGQGPEFLTYFQNEAQLEKSRLLSDRFSAERPKGSFSTLEIQRTEQGDSAMYLCASSLVGESYNEQFFGPGTRLTVL.